The 6 T cell receptor beta chains in this list originate from one sample, sequenced in a study of blood T cell repertoires in COVID-19. Method: immunoSEQ multiplex PCR; TCRdb's copy keeps in-frame clones and lacks some. The data hold 200,000 to 300,000 clones, with around 88% observed a single time. Sequencing input: peripheral blood. The receptors here all came from a man aged 25 to 40 with active or convalescent COVID-19.

The chain links TRBV6-1 to TRBJ1-5; D may be TRBD1 (5 bases). With 2 bases removed from V and 6 bases from J, the gap between germline ends came to 17 bases. This CDR3 has 16 amino acids. The germline V gene encodes CDR1 MNHNS and CDR2 SASEGT. CDR3 residues: CASSELWQGGAQPQHF. The CDR3 coding sequence is TGTGCCAGCAGTGAATTGTGGCAGGGCGGTGCTCAGCCCCAGCATTTT.

This sequence joins TRBV3-1 (or the pseudogene TRBV3-2) and TRBJ2-5; 7 bases match TRBD1. The germline CDR1 and CDR2 sequences are LGHDT and YNNKEL (reference sequence). The CDR3 totals 17 residues. V lost 4 bases, J lost 5 bases, and 16 bases stayed unmatched. This chain's CDR3 is CASSLIGTADGTETQYF. The DNA of the CDR3 is TGTGCCAGCAGCCTCATAGGGACAGCAGATGGTACGGAGACCCAGTACTTC.

V and J are TRBV6-4 and TRBJ2-1; 9 nucleotides line up with TRBD1. Germline CDR1 and CDR2: MRHNA and SNTAGT. The CDR3 contains 14 residues. J was trimmed by 5 bases and V by 2 bases; bases with no gene match: 1. CDR3 region: CASSDGQGNNEQFF. DNA of the CDR3: TGTGCCAGCAGTGACGGACAGGGGAACAATGAGCAGTTCTTC.

The chain recombines TRBV4-3 with TRBJ1-2, with D perhaps TRBD1 (6 bases). V was trimmed by 3 bases and J by 4 bases, leaving 24 bases between them. This CDR3 is built from 18 residues. Germline CDR1 LGHNA, CDR2 YSLEER. In DNA form, the CDR3 reads TGCGCCAGCAGCCAGGATAGCCGGACAGAGGGGAGTTTCTATGGCTACACCTTC. Translated: CASSQDSRTEGSFYGYTF.

The chain is built from TRBV7-2 and TRBJ2-7; TRBD2 matches 8 bases. Germline V gene data show CDR1 as SGHTA and CDR2 as FQGNSA. Trimming took 1 base from V and 3 from J; bases not matched to a gene: 5. This CDR3 comprises 15 residues. For the CDR3, the DNA is TGTGCCAGCAGCTTAGAGACTAGCGAACTCTACGAGCAGTACTTC. It specifies CASSLETSELYEQYF.

The chain carries TRBV28 and TRBJ2-7; 7 bases fit TRBD1. V shed 3 bases, J shed 2 bases, and the junction held 7 bases outside the gene matches. Germline-derived CDR1 and CDR2 are MDHEN and SYDVKM. The CDR3 loop spans 15 amino acids. The CDR3 loop is CASSFTGVAPYEQYF. CDR3 DNA sequence: TGTGCCAGCAGTTTCACAGGGGTCGCCCCCTACGAGCAGTACTTC.